This passage covers 29 T cell receptor beta chains from one sample sequenced in a study of shared clonotypes between healthy human individuals. Measured with immunoSEQ multiplex PCR; TCRdb has only the in-frame clones, and not every one. The table shows 2 million to 2.5 million clones, with less than 95% occurring only once. Sequenced input: naive CD4+ T cells from PBMCs. Documented subset: CD45RA+ positively selected. These TCRs come from a man younger than 35 in good health. Some clones in this sample may be carry-over from other donors' samples.

V usage is TRBV7-9 and J usage is TRBJ2-2, with 10 bases matching TRBD1. The CDR3 has 16 amino acids. The germline gives CDR1 SEHNR, CDR2 FQNEAQ (reference sequence). V shed 5 bases, J shed 4 bases, and the junction held 7 bases outside the gene matches. Here the CDR3 reads CASSRAGQGPTGELFF. Written as DNA, the CDR3 is TGTGCCAGCAGCCGAGCGGGACAGGGGCCCACCGGGGAGCTGTTTTTT.

The CDR3 loop reads CASSTRDRATNEKLFF. CDR3 bases: TGTGCCAGTAGTACCCGGGACAGGGCCACGAATGAAAAACTGTTTTTT. The chain recombines TRBV19 with TRBJ1-4, with 9 nucleotides matching TRBD1. Germline V gives CDR1 LNHDA, CDR2 SQIVND (reference sequence). V was pared by 4 bases and J by 5 bases, with 8 bases of the junction left unmatched. This CDR3 spans 16 amino acids. The whole variable domain, filled in from reference TRBV19 and TRBJ1-4, reads DGGITQSPKYLFRKEGQNVTLSCEQNLNHDAMYWYRQDPGQGLRLIYYSQIVNDFQKGDIAEGYSVSREKKESFPLTVTSAQKNPTAFYLCASSTRDRATNEKLFFGSGTQLSVL.

This CDR3 reads CASSLSSGSYEQYF. In DNA, the CDR3 is TGTGCCAGCAGTTTATCGAGCGGCTCCTACGAGCAGTACTTC. The V gene is TRBV27, the J gene TRBJ2-5; a weak D match, TRBD2 (5 bases). The closer fit of TRBJ2-7 to the DNA end suggests the J call may be wrong. The CDR3 is 14 amino acids. Germline CDR1 and CDR2: MNHEY and SMNVEV (reference sequence).

This clone was seen only once. The chain has TRBV29-1 and TRBJ2-1; 8 bases are a match to TRBD2. CDR1 is SQVTM, CDR2 ANQGSEA, per germline. The CDR3 is 13 residues long. V was pared by 4 bases and J by 10 bases, with 9 bases of the junction left unmatched. The CDR3 nucleotides are TGCAGCGTTGCGGGAGGGCCTTCCCGGGAGCAGTTCTTC. Its protein product is CSVAGGPSREQFF.

The sample holds one count of this clone. The gene calls are TRBV29-1 and TRBJ1-2; a possible D gene is TRBD1 (5 bases). This CDR3 is built from 14 residues. The germline gives CDR1 SQVTM, CDR2 ANQGSEA. The V end was cut by 3 bases, the J end by 6 bases, with 17 bases between. CDR3 in DNA: TGCAGCGTTGATATCAGCGTCAGGGATAATGGCTACACCTTC. Translation: CSVDISVRDNGYTF.

The chain employs TRBV19 and TRBJ1-5; D is undetermined. The CDR3 length is 14 residues. Germline V CDR1 and CDR2: LNHDA, SQIVND (reference sequence). Between the trimmed V and J ends, which lost 6 bases and 2 bases, there was a span of 11 bases. The CDR3 protein is CASSPLGRNQPQHF. CDR3 coding DNA: TGTGCCAGTAGCCCTTTGGGCCGCAATCAGCCCCAGCATTTT.

Notes on this clone: One junction end disagrees with the germline gene, perhaps due to a read error. This sequence joins TRBV7-9 and TRBJ2-7; 7 bases match TRBD1. This CDR3 spans 12 amino acids. In germline, CDR1 is SEHNR, CDR2 FQNEAQ (reference sequence). The chain's CDR3 is CASSSTGPRGNF. The CDR3 bases are TGTGCCAGCAGCTCGACCGGCCCCAGGGGGAACTTC.

The chain has TRBV10-3 and TRBJ1-5, with a weak D call TRBD1 (5 bases). There are 15 residues in the CDR3. Germline-derived CDR1 and CDR2 are ENHRY and SYGVKD. Here the CDR3 reads CVAGGGEGSNQPQHF. CDR3 DNA sequence: TGTGTCGCGGGTGGGGGGGAAGGTAGCAATCAGCCCCAGCATTTT.

The V and J genes are TRBV5-1 and TRBJ2-5; TRBD2 might be the D (7 bases). The CDR3 length is 15 residues. Germline assignment: CDR1 SGHRS and CDR2 YFSETQ. Between the trimmed V and J ends, which lost 4 bases and 5 bases, there was a span of 18 bases. CDR3 loop: CASSPLGGRSETQYF. CDR3 in DNA: TGCGCCAGCAGCCCGCTGGGGGGGCGCAGCGAGACCCAGTACTTC.

The chain recombines TRBV5-1 with TRBJ2-2; no clear D. CDR1 and CDR2 from the germline V gene are SGHRS and YFSETQ. The CDR3 runs to 15 residues. V lost 0 bases to trimming and J lost 1 base, with 7 bases between them. The CDR3 bases are TGCGCCAGCAGCTTGGAAACGGGGAACACCGGGGAGCTGTTTTTT. Encoded protein: CASSLETGNTGELFF. Drawing the rest from reference TRBV5-1 and TRBJ2-2, the complete variable domain is KAGVTQTPRYLIKTRGQQVTLSCSPISGHRSVSWYQQTPGQGLQFLFEYFSETQRNKGNFPGRFSGRQFSNSRSEMNVSTLELGDSALYLCASSLETGNTGELFFGEGSRLTVL.

The rearrangement uses TRBV7-2 and TRBJ1-5; a weak D match, TRBD1 (6 bases). V shed 4 bases and J shed 9 bases, with 22 bases lying between them. The CDR3 is 16 residues long. Germline lookup yields CDR1 SGHTA and CDR2 FQGNSA. CDR3 DNA sequence: TGTGCCAGCAGCTCCCTCTTAAGCTCCGGGACAAGGCCCCAGCATTTT. This codes for CASSSLLSSGTRPQHF.

The chain combines TRBV28 with TRBJ2-7, with D possibly TRBD1 on 7 matching bases. This CDR3 is 14 amino acids long. CDR1 and CDR2 from the germline V gene are MDHEN and SYDVKM. V dropped 5 bases and J dropped 2 bases, with 13 bases sitting between them. The CDR3 here is CASSPGGSTYEQYF. The CDR3 region has the DNA TGTGCCAGCAGTCCAGGGGGGTCTACCTACGAGCAGTACTTC.

V is TRBV7-2 and J is TRBJ2-2, with 7 bases identical to TRBD1. Germline lookup yields CDR1 SGHTA and CDR2 FQGNSA. The CDR3 runs to 16 residues. V lost 5 bases, J lost 6 bases, and 12 bases stayed unmatched. The CDR3 bases are TGTGCCAGCAGCATCACCCGCGACAGGGCGTCCGGGGAGCTGTTTTTT. This codes for CASSITRDRASGELFF. Variable domain in full (rest from reference TRBV7-2 and TRBJ2-2): GAGVSQSPSNKVTEKGKDVELRCDPISGHTALYWYRQSLGQGLEFLIYFQGNSAPDKSGLPSDRFSAERTGGSVSTLTIQRTQQEDSAVYLCASSITRDRASGELFFGEGSRLTVL.

As regards this clone: At the DNA level, this CDR3 is encoded by other sequences in the same sample as well. The rearrangement links TRBV5-1 to TRBJ2-3; possible D gene TRBD2, 5 bases. Germline V gene data show CDR1 as SGHRS and CDR2 as YFSETQ. Trimming stripped 4 bases from V and 2 bases from J, with 17 bases between. The CDR3 runs 16 residues. The DNA of the CDR3 is TGCGCCAGCAGCCTTGGAGGCGGGCGCACCACAGATACGCAGTATTTT. Protein sequence: CASSLGGGRTTDTQYF.

This clone was recorded a few times. Other DNA variants within this sample encode the same CDR3. The chain recombines TRBV7-9 with TRBJ2-2; D not certain. CDR3 length equals 14 residues. The V end was cut by 3 bases, the J end by 2 bases, with 7 bases between. Germline CDR1 reads SEHNR; CDR2 reads FQNEAQ (reference sequence). The CDR3 protein is CASSLGLNTGELFF. CDR3 sequence (DNA): TGTGCCAGCAGCTTGGGCCTTAACACCGGGGAGCTGTTTTTT.

The chain employs TRBV7-2 and TRBJ1-2; D unclear. Trimming pared 6 bases from V and 0 bases from J, leaving 14 bases between. The CDR3 length is 15 residues. Per the germline V gene, CDR1 is SGHTA and CDR2 is FQGNSA. The DNA for the CDR3 is TGTGCCAGCAGGATAGCCGGCCTAACTAACTATGGCTACACCTTC. It translates to CASRIAGLTNYGYTF. Using reference TRBV7-2 and TRBJ1-2 for the parts outside the CDR3, the full variable domain is GAGVSQSPSNKVTEKGKDVELRCDPISGHTALYWYRQSLGQGLEFLIYFQGNSAPDKSGLPSDRFSAERTGGSVSTLTIQRTQQEDSAVYLCASRIAGLTNYGYTFGSGTRLTVV.

The chain uses TRBV7-9 and TRBJ2-7, with 9 bases that match TRBD2. CDR3 length equals 13 residues. Trimming cost V 6 bases and J 7 bases; bases outside gene matches: 7. Germline CDR1 is SEHNR and CDR2 is FQNEAQ (reference sequence). The CDR3 here is CASSNSGRSEQYF. The CDR3 DNA reads TGTGCCAGCAGTAATAGCGGGAGAAGTGAGCAGTACTTC. Based on the CDR3 plus reference TRBV7-9 and TRBJ2-7, the full variable domain is DTGVSQNPRHKITKRGQNVTFRCDPISEHNRLYWYRQTLGQGPEFLTYFQNEAQLEKSRLLSDRFSAERPKGSFSTLEIQRTEQGDSAMYLCASSNSGRSEQYFGPGTRLTVT.

The table lists this clone with a count of one. The chain recombines TRBV5-6 with TRBJ2-3; 9 bases line up with TRBD2. The CDR3 loop spans 17 amino acids. Germline assignment: CDR1 SGHDT and CDR2 YYEEEE. The J segment lost 4 bases and the V segment lost 1 base, leaving 10 bases of the junction unmatched. The CDR3 bases are TGTGCCAGCAGCTTGTTCGGCGGGAGGGGCTATCCAGATACGCAGTATTTT. Translating gives CASSLFGGRGYPDTQYF.

The V and J genes are TRBV19 and TRBJ1-5, with D tentatively TRBD1 (6 bases). The ends were cut back, 6 bases at V and 7 bases at J, with 19 bases in the middle. The CDR3 has 15 amino acids. CDR1 LNHDA and CDR2 SQIVND come from the germline V gene (reference sequence). The chain's CDR3 is CASREQGRPWQPQHF. In DNA form, the CDR3 reads TGTGCCAGTAGAGAACAGGGTCGTCCCTGGCAGCCCCAGCATTTT.

This clone was seen a single time. The chain uses TRBV6-4 and TRBJ1-5; the D gene is possibly TRBD1 (5 bases). CDR3 length equals 13 residues. Germline-derived CDR1 and CDR2 are MRHNA and SNTAGT. Trimming removed 2 bases at V and 7 bases at J, with 9 bases between. The CDR3 loop is CASSDGPGQPQHF. The CDR3 DNA reads as TGTGCCAGCAGTGACGGGCCAGGGCAGCCCCAGCATTTT.

On this clone: Within the sample, other DNA sequences also encode this same CDR3. The chain uses TRBV5-1 and TRBJ2-1; D uncertain. V lost 4 bases to trimming and J lost 0 bases, with 5 bases between them. The CDR3 extends over 13 amino acids. CDR1 and CDR2 (germline): SGHRS, YFSETQ. The CDR3 reads CASSAGSYNEQFF. The CDR3 coding sequence is TGCGCCAGCAGCGCTGGCTCCTACAATGAGCAGTTCTTC.

The V and J genes are TRBV10-3 and TRBJ2-5; TRBD2 agrees at 9 bases. In germline, CDR1 is ENHRY, CDR2 SYGVKD. With V trimmed by 2 bases and J by 1 base, 11 bases remained unmatched. The CDR3 length is 18 residues. CDR3 in amino acids: CAISEPSGRPRIQETQYF. The CDR3 nucleotides are TGTGCCATCAGTGAGCCCAGCGGGAGGCCGAGAATCCAAGAGACCCAGTACTTC.

J is TRBJ2-7 and V is TRBV19; TRBD2 matches 11 bases. There are 18 residues in the CDR3. Germline V gene data show CDR1 as LNHDA and CDR2 as SQIVND (reference sequence). Trimming took 5 bases from V and 0 from J; bases not matched to a gene: 12. CDR3 amino acids: CASSPPLAGAQSSYEQYF. CDR3 sequence (DNA): TGTGCCAGTAGTCCGCCACTAGCGGGAGCTCAAAGCTCCTACGAGCAGTACTTC.

CDR3 protein: CASSQRGGVPYEQYF. The CDR3 DNA reads as TGTGCCAGCAGCCAACGCGGGGGCGTACCCTACGAGCAGTACTTC. The rearrangement uses TRBV7-2 and TRBJ2-7, with D perhaps matching TRBD2 (7 bases). Trimming shortened V by 5 bases and J by 2 bases, and 16 bases separated the two germline ends. Germline assignment: CDR1 SGHTA and CDR2 FQGNSA. This CDR3 has 15 amino acids.

This chain connects TRBV10-3 to TRBJ2-1; 10 nucleotides align to TRBD2. Germline lookup yields CDR1 ENHRY and CDR2 SYGVKD. This CDR3 spans 13 amino acids. The trim removed 8 bases at V and 7 bases at J, leaving 5 bases unmatched. The CDR3 reads CAIALAGENEQFF. The CDR3 DNA reads as TGTGCCATCGCCCTAGCGGGGGAGAATGAGCAGTTCTTC.

This rearrangement joins TRBV6-5 to TRBJ1-1; TRBD1 might be the D (5 bases). Germline CDR1 is MNHEY and CDR2 is SVGAGI. There are 16 residues in the CDR3. With 2 bases removed from V and 1 base from J, the gap between germline ends came to 14 bases. In DNA form, the CDR3 reads TGTGCCAGCAGTTACCCTCCAGGGACGGGGAACACTGAAGCTTTCTTT. It codes for CASSYPPGTGNTEAFF.

The genes are TRBV4-1 and TRBJ2-1; unclear D gene. Germline CDR1 and CDR2: MGHRA and YSYEKL. The CDR3 contains 15 residues. V lost 1 base and J 10 bases, leaving 17 bases between the germline ends. The CDR3 is CASSQVVGPYQEQFF. CDR3 DNA: TGCGCCAGCAGCCAAGTAGTCGGACCGTACCAGGAGCAGTTCTTC.

This sequence joins TRBV28 and TRBJ1-2, with D hard to call. Germline-derived CDR1 and CDR2 are MDHEN and SYDVKM. CDR3 size: 13 residues. Trimming cost V 7 bases and J 8 bases, with 17 bases left between them. The CDR3 DNA reads TGTGCCAGCACTGGAGTTGGCTTAGGGGGCTACACCTTC. This translates into CASTGVGLGGYTF.

The chain is built from TRBV2 and TRBJ1-1; 9 bases are shared with TRBD1. The V gene end was trimmed by 9 bases and the J gene end by 1 base; junction bases not matched to a gene: 3. The V gene's germline CDR1 is SNHLY and CDR2 FYNNEI. The CDR3 sequence is 13 residues long. CDR3 coding DNA: TGTGCCAGTCACAGGGGGCCGAACACTGAAGCTTTCTTT. Its translation: CASHRGPNTEAFF.